The 16 T cell receptor beta chains presented below share a single source sample, sequenced in a study of control samples from healthy donors and cancer patients. Assay used: immunoSEQ multiplex PCR; TCRdb lists only in-frame clones, some missing. The repertoire holds 150,000 to 200,000 clones, with about 90% as singletons. Sequenced sample: blood. These receptors were obtained from a man younger than 40 in good health.

The gene calls are TRBV2 and TRBJ1-1; no definite D call. V dropped 8 bases and J dropped 0 bases, with 4 bases sitting between them. CDR1 is SNHLY and CDR2 is FYNNEI in the germline V gene. This CDR3 is 11 amino acids long. CDR3 DNA: TGTGCCAGCCTGATGAACACTGAAGCTTTCTTT. Translating it yields CASLMNTEAFF.

The chain links TRBV29-1 to TRBJ2-7; a weak D match, TRBD1 (6 bases). V lost 3 bases and J lost 2, with 20 bases in between. The CDR3 spans 16 residues. The germline CDR1 and CDR2 sequences are SQVTM and ANQGSEA. The CDR3 sequence: CSVDPLIGGQTYEQYF. CDR3 nucleotide sequence: TGCAGCGTTGATCCTTTGATTGGGGGCCAGACCTACGAGCAGTACTTC.

The chain employs TRBV27 and TRBJ1-1; D is ambiguous. CDR1 MNHEY and CDR2 SMNVEV come from the germline V gene (reference sequence). CDR3 length: 12 amino acids. Trimming left V 6 bases short and J 4 bases short, with 9 bases between. Here the CDR3 reads CASRDEGTEAFF. The CDR3 DNA follows: TGTGCCAGCAGGGACGAGGGCACTGAAGCTTTCTTT.

The sample holds one count of this clone. The chain carries TRBV18 and TRBJ2-7; unclear D gene. Germline V lookup: CDR1 KGHSH, CDR2 LQKENI. The CDR3 totals 16 residues. Trimming removed 3 bases at V and 2 bases at J, with 17 bases between. CDR3 region: CASSPAGSNLPYEQYF. CDR3 bases: TGTGCCAGCTCACCCGCAGGCTCAAATCTCCCCTACGAGCAGTACTTC. The variable domain in full, completed from reference TRBV18 and TRBJ2-7, reads NAGVMQNPRHLVRRRGQEARLRCSPMKGHSHVYWYRQLPEEGLKFMVYLQKENIIDESGMPKERFSAEFPKEGPSILRIQQVVRGDSAAYFCASSPAGSNLPYEQYFGPGTRLTVT.

This clone was detected only once. V gene TRBV28 combines with J gene TRBJ2-5, with D perhaps TRBD1 (5 bases). This CDR3 spans 11 amino acids. Per the germline V gene, CDR1 is MDHEN and CDR2 is SYDVKM. V was cut by 10 bases and J by 3 bases, with 9 bases left in between. The CDR3 region has the DNA TGTGCCACCAGACAGAAAGAGACCCAGTACTTC. It encodes CATRQKETQYF.

The count of this clone is one. This chain connects TRBV5-1 to TRBJ2-5; D is ambiguous. The germline gives CDR1 SGHRS, CDR2 YFSETQ. The CDR3 has 14 residues. V was pared by 0 bases and J by 5 bases, with 11 bases between. The CDR3 protein is CASSLGPSDETQYF. CDR3 nucleotides: TGCGCCAGCAGCTTGGGGCCGTCTGATGAGACCCAGTACTTC.

The V call is TRBV4-3, the J call TRBJ1-2; no firm D call. Germline V gives CDR1 LGHNA, CDR2 YSLEER. V lost 0 bases and J lost 4, with 9 bases in between. This CDR3 has 14 amino acids. CDR3 in DNA: TGCGCCAGCAGCCAAGATCAGACCTTCTATGGCTACACCTTC. Its protein product is CASSQDQTFYGYTF.

The count of this clone is one. V usage is TRBV7-3 and J usage is TRBJ2-1; D not resolved. V was pared by 5 bases and J by 7 bases, with 21 bases between. The CDR3 length is 16 residues. In germline, CDR1 is SGHTA, CDR2 FQGTGA. CDR3 nucleotide sequence: TGTGCCAGCAGCCCAAGGTCAGCTCTTATCGATAATGAGCAGTTCTTC. This gives the protein CASSPRSALIDNEQFF.

CDR3 DNA sequence: TGTGCCAGCAGCCATTTCCCTAGCGGAAGCTCCTACAATGAGCAGTTCTTC. Translation gives CASSHFPSGSSYNEQFF. The J gene is TRBJ2-1, the V gene TRBV3-1 (or the pseudogene TRBV3-2); 7 bases are shared with TRBD2. In germline, CDR1 is LGHDT, CDR2 YNNKEL (reference sequence). The CDR3 loop spans 17 amino acids. V was pared by 3 bases and J by 0 bases, with 8 bases of the junction left unmatched.

The chain's CDR3 is CASSSTGIFEKLFF. The DNA for the CDR3 is TGTGCCAGCAGTTCCACAGGGATTTTCGAAAAACTGTTTTTT. V gene TRBV27 combines with J gene TRBJ1-4; D is perhaps TRBD1 (6 bases). The CDR3 has 14 amino acids. Deletions cut 4 bases from V and 8 bases from J, with 14 bases between. CDR1 and CDR2 (germline): MNHEY, SMNVEV (reference sequence).

This chain links TRBV7-9 with TRBJ2-2, with TRBD2 identical over 7 bases. The CDR3 runs 15 residues. Germline lookup yields CDR1 SEHNR and CDR2 FQNEAQ (reference sequence). V shed 5 bases, J shed 0 bases, and the junction held 3 bases outside the gene matches. This CDR3 reads CASSLRGANTGELFF. In DNA, the CDR3 is TGTGCCAGCAGCCTTCGGGGGGCGAACACCGGGGAGCTGTTTTTT.

CDR3 bases: TGTGCCAGCAGGCGGAGGGACACTAATGAAAAACTGTTTTTT. It encodes CASRRRDTNEKLFF. The chain uses TRBV2 and TRBJ1-4; tentatively, D is TRBD1 (5 bases). V was cut by 6 bases and J by 2 bases, with 10 bases left in between. The germline V gene has CDR1 SNHLY and CDR2 FYNNEI. The CDR3 consists of 14 residues.

The V and J genes are TRBV18 and TRBJ2-7, with a possible D match to TRBD2 (6 bases). From germline, CDR1 is KGHSH and CDR2 LQKENI. Trimming took off 3 bases at V and 5 bases at J, with 20 bases between the two ends. This CDR3 is built from 16 residues. CDR3 protein: CASSPLEIGGSHEQYF. The CDR3 DNA is TGTGCCAGCTCACCCCTTGAAATCGGGGGTAGCCACGAGCAGTACTTC.

The rearrangement links TRBV27 to TRBJ1-6, with 12 bases that match TRBD1. J lost 1 base, V lost 2 bases, and 3 bases had no gene match. Looked up from germline, CDR1 is MNHEY and CDR2 is SMNVEV (reference sequence). The CDR3 runs to 18 residues. The DNA of the CDR3 is TGTGCCAGCAGTTTAGGGACAGGGGGCGATTCCTATAATTCACCCCTCCACTTT. Translation: CASSLGTGGDSYNSPLHF.

The V gene is TRBV15, the J gene TRBJ1-2; D ambiguous. The CDR3 is 13 residues long. Per germline, CDR1 LNHNV and CDR2 YYDKDF (reference sequence). Trimming took 8 bases from V and 7 from J, leaving 17 bases between them. The CDR3 loop is CATSLAGGSGYTF. DNA for the CDR3: TGTGCCACCTCCTTAGCGGGAGGATCTGGCTACACCTTC.

This clone was seen only a few times. The chain employs TRBV5-1 and TRBJ2-3; tentatively, D is TRBD1 (6 bases). Deletions cut 3 bases from V and 5 bases from J, with 22 bases between. CDR1 and CDR2 (germline): SGHRS, YFSETQ. The CDR3 length is 17 residues. CDR3 nucleotides: TGCGCCAGCAGCTCGTGGCCCGGGACAAAAACGAGAGATACGCAGTATTTT. Its translation: CASSSWPGTKTRDTQYF.